The 2 T cell receptor beta chains below come from one sample, sequenced in a study of beta chain features in type 1 diabetes. The entirety of the isolated RNA underwent reverse transcription, so expressed TCRB transcripts were sequenced. Libraries were prepared by immunoSEQ multiplex PCR; TCRdb keeps only in-frame clonotypes and omits some of them. The sample yields 500,000 to 850,000 clones, 11% to 15% seen once. Study-level points and caveats: Significant though moderate, a shortening of TCRB CDR3s appeared in all four CD4+ subsets of Type 1 diabetes patients.

No antigen is known for these receptors. The sample taken for sequencing was naive CD4+ T cells from blood. These receptors were taken from a man between 18 and 35 years old with type 1 diabetes.

The rearrangement links TRBV30 to TRBJ2-7; 12 nucleotides match TRBD2. The germline V gene encodes CDR1 GTSNPN and CDR2 SVGIG (reference sequence). The CDR3 totals 14 residues. V lost 0 bases to trimming and J lost 6 bases; unmatched junction nucleotides: 3. As DNA, the CDR3 is TGTGCCTGGAGTGTGACTAGCGGGAGAAGCGAGCAGTACTTC. The encoded protein is CAWSVTSGRSEQYF. Variable domain in full (rest from reference TRBV30 and TRBJ2-7): SQTIHQWPATLVQPVGSPLSLECTVEGTSNPNLYWYRQAAGRGLQLLFYSVGIGQISSEVPQNLSASRPQDRQFILSSKKLLLSDSGFYLCAWSVTSGRSEQYFGPGTRLTVT.

This clone was detected a few times. V is TRBV6-1 and J is TRBJ2-7; the D is unclear. The length of the CDR3 is 14 residues. Trimming removed 2 bases at V and 5 bases at J, with 13 bases between. Germline V CDR1 and CDR2: MNHNS, SASEGT. This CDR3 is CASSEILRWHEQYF. CDR3 nucleotide sequence: TGTGCCAGCAGTGAAATTCTTCGGTGGCACGAGCAGTACTTC.